This T cell receptor (beta chain) was identified in a study of blood T cell repertoires in COVID-19. Study-level background: The United States, Italy and Spain supplied acute and convalescent COVID-19 samples.

Produced via immunoSEQ multiplex PCR; TCRdb's table is partial and in-frame only. This repertoire shows approximately 210,000 clones, roughly 82% found once; its top ten account for about 10%. This clone occurred a few times. V lost 7 bases, J lost 3 bases, and 6 bases stayed unmatched. This CDR3 contains 13 residues. The germline CDR1 and CDR2 sequences are SQVTM and ANQGSEA. The sequenced sample consisted of PBMCs or T cells enriched from blood (not recorded which). The TCR sequence derives from a man aged 40-49 years who had recovered from COVID-19. The chain couples TRBV29-1 to TRBJ2-1, with 7 bases that match TRBD1. CDR3 amino acids: CSATGNFYNEQFF. The CDR3 coding sequence is TGCAGCGCGACAGGGAATTTCTACAATGAGCAGTTCTTC.